This T cell receptor beta chain was sequenced for a study of T cell responses to AZD1222 COVID-19 vaccine. The study, taken as a whole, reports: Clonal diversity may have been underestimated in mostly white British donors. The repertoires were collected only after the peak T cell response.

Germline V gene data show CDR1 as SGDLS and CDR2 as YYNGEE. The CDR3 spans 15 residues. V lost 3 bases to trimming and J lost 1 base, with 13 bases between them. Notes on this clone: Its target is not known.

TCRdb's table, derived via immunoSEQ multiplex PCR, lists solely in-frame clones and lacks some. The repertoire includes about 79,000 clones, 83% of them detected once, and about 1.3% sits in the top ten. This clonotype was sampled from an adult who received the AZD1222 COVID-19 vaccine. The sequencing here drew on peripheral blood, taken 28 days after the second AZD1222 dose. The chain is built from TRBV9 and TRBJ1-1; D perhaps matches TRBD1 (5 bases). CDR3 nucleotide sequence: TGTGCCAGCAGCGCCCGACAGTCACCGAACACTGAAGCTTTCTTT. It translates to CASSARQSPNTEAFF.